The 14 T cell receptor beta chains presented below share a single source sample, sequenced in a study of blood T cell repertoires in COVID-19. Assay used: immunoSEQ multiplex PCR; TCRdb lists only in-frame clones, some missing. The sample consists of about 110,000 clones, 75% to 85% of them appearing once. Input material: peripheral blood. The origin of the receptors is a man aged 65 to 85 with acute or convalescent COVID-19.

A few counts support this clone. The same CDR3 is also encoded by other DNA sequences in this sample. The CDR3 bases are TGCGCCAGCAGCCAAGGGGACACCCGCTCTGGAAACACCATATATTTT. This codes for CASSQGDTRSGNTIYF. The chain combines TRBV4-1 with TRBJ1-3; D is perhaps TRBD1 (6 bases). V was clipped by 1 base and J by 0 bases, with 10 bases between them. CDR1 and CDR2 from the germline V gene are MGHRA and YSYEKL. The CDR3 covers 16 residues.

Only one count was recorded for this clone. The chain is built from TRBV27 and TRBJ1-5; D uncertain. This CDR3 contains 15 residues. V was shortened by 5 bases and J by 4 bases, with 15 bases between the two germline ends. Germline values: CDR1 MNHEY, CDR2 SMNVEV (reference sequence). The CDR3 nucleotides are TGTGCCAGCAGTGCCGGGTCAGCGGGGAATCAGCCCCAGCATTTT. Translated, it gives CASSAGSAGNQPQHF.

The CDR3 DNA reads TGTGCCAGCAGCTGGGGACAGGCTAACTATGGCTACACCTTC. Translating it yields CASSWGQANYGYTF. The V gene is TRBV7-9, the J gene TRBJ1-2; 8 bases line up with TRBD1. The junction had 1 base not matched to a gene; V was cut back by 4 bases and J by 0 bases. CDR3 length equals 14 residues. Germline CDR1 is SEHNR and CDR2 is FQNEAQ (reference sequence).

This clone has just one count. The V gene is TRBV30, the J gene TRBJ2-2; tentative D call: TRBD2 (7 bases). The V gene lost 0 bases and the J gene lost 7 bases, with 18 bases spanning the gap. The CDR3 covers 16 residues. Germline assignment: CDR1 GTSNPN and CDR2 SVGIG (reference sequence). CDR3 sequence reads: CAWSVRGDIGIGELFF. The CDR3 DNA reads TGTGCCTGGAGTGTACGGGGGGACATAGGGATCGGGGAGCTGTTTTTT.

The chain has TRBV29-1 and TRBJ2-1, with TRBD2 matching over 8 bases. Germline lookup yields CDR1 SQVTM and CDR2 ANQGSEA. The CDR3 spans 13 residues. V lost 8 bases to trimming and J lost 1 base; unmatched junction nucleotides: 4. CDR3 coding DNA: TGCAGCCTCCGGGGGGGTTCCTACAATGAGCAGTTCTTC. It is translated as CSLRGGSYNEQFF.

The chain links TRBV21-1 to TRBJ2-7; the table assigns TRBD1, which was not confirmed against the DNA. TRBV21-1 is a known pseudogene. This CDR3 has 19 amino acids. As DNA, the CDR3 is TGTGCCAGCAGCCCTACCAGGCTCCCCGGGACAGGGAGCTCCTACGAGCAGTACTTC. Amino acid sequence: CASSPTRLPGTGSSYEQYF.

The sample holds a few counts of this clone. The rearrangement uses TRBV27 and TRBJ2-7, with a tentative D call TRBD2 (6 bases). Germline CDR1 MNHEY, CDR2 SMNVEV (reference sequence). V dropped 3 bases and J dropped 6 bases, with 12 bases sitting between them. This CDR3 has 13 amino acids. CDR3 sequence: CASSFSRRGEQYF. CDR3 nucleotide sequence: TGTGCCAGCAGTTTCAGCAGGAGGGGCGAGCAGTACTTC.

The rearrangement links TRBV5-1 to TRBJ2-5; D is perhaps TRBD2 (6 bases). The CDR3 loop spans 14 amino acids. Germline assignment: CDR1 SGHRS and CDR2 YFSETQ. Trimming took 0 bases from V and 8 from J, leaving 14 bases between them. CDR3 sequence: CASSLGTGRETQYF. CDR3 nucleotide sequence: TGCGCCAGCAGCTTGGGAACGGGGCGGGAAACCCAGTACTTC. The variable domain in full, with the rest retrieved from reference TRBV5-1 and TRBJ2-5, is KAGVTQTPRYLIKTRGQQVTLSCSPISGHRSVSWYQQTPGQGLQFLFEYFSETQRNKGNFPGRFSGRQFSNSRSEMNVSTLELGDSALYLCASSLGTGRETQYFGPGTRLLVL.

This chain links TRBV9 with TRBJ1-5; 8 nucleotides match TRBD1. CDR1 is SGDLS, CDR2 YYNGEE, per germline. V was pared by 3 bases and J by 6 bases, with 5 bases of the junction left unmatched. The CDR3 totals 14 residues. The CDR3 nucleotides are TGTGCCAGCAGCGAACAGGGGGACGTTCAGCCCCAGCATTTT. Protein product: CASSEQGDVQPQHF.

The rearrangement joins TRBV20-1 to TRBJ2-5, with 8 nucleotides matching TRBD2. The germline CDR1 and CDR2 sequences are DFQATT and SNEGSKA (reference sequence). This CDR3 is built from 11 residues. The J segment lost 9 bases and the V segment lost 6 bases, leaving 6 bases of the junction unmatched. Here the CDR3 reads CSAGLALAQYF. The CDR3, as DNA: TGCAGTGCAGGACTAGCCCTTGCCCAGTACTTC.

The rearrangement joins TRBV2 to TRBJ1-1; TRBD1 matches at 8 bases. The germline CDR1 and CDR2 sequences are SNHLY and FYNNEI. This CDR3 has 15 amino acids. With 8 bases clipped from V and 2 bases from J, the junction kept 10 bases outside the gene matches. The CDR3: CASLLGDRSNTEAFF. The CDR3 DNA follows: TGTGCCAGCCTACTCGGGGACAGGAGTAACACTGAAGCTTTCTTT.

This chain joins TRBV2 and TRBJ2-6, with TRBD1 matching over 11 bases. CDR1 SNHLY and CDR2 FYNNEI come from the germline V gene. The CDR3 totals 19 residues. The trim removed 1 base at V and 1 base at J, leaving 6 bases unmatched. This chain's CDR3 is CASSEGFGQGASGANVLTF. The CDR3 DNA follows: TGTGCCAGCAGTGAAGGCTTTGGACAGGGGGCGTCTGGGGCCAACGTCCTGACTTTC.

The chain employs TRBV9 and TRBJ1-3; tentatively, D is TRBD1 (5 bases). The V end was cut by 0 bases, the J end by 0 bases, with 13 bases between. From germline, CDR1 is SGDLS and CDR2 YYNGEE. CDR3 length: 17 residues. CDR3 in amino acids: CASSVDSSGGSGNTIYF. Written as DNA, the CDR3 is TGTGCCAGCAGCGTAGACTCCTCGGGGGGCTCTGGAAACACCATATATTTT.

This rearrangement joins TRBV18 to TRBJ1-2; D unclear. This CDR3 region has 15 residues. V lost 3 bases to trimming and J lost 0 bases, with 11 bases between them. In germline, CDR1 is KGHSH, CDR2 LQKENI. CDR3: CASSPLDLANYGYTF. CDR3 nucleotide sequence: TGTGCCAGCTCACCTTTAGACCTAGCTAACTATGGCTACACCTTC.